This T cell receptor beta chain was sequenced for a study of blood T cell repertoires in COVID-19. The wider study: PBMCs, B-cell-depleted T cells, or T cells provided the cDNA or gDNA that made up the material.

This CDR3 is built from 14 residues. From germline, CDR1 is MDHEN and CDR2 SYDVKM. Trimming took off 6 bases at V and 2 bases at J, with 14 bases between the two ends. TCRdb's table, derived via immunoSEQ multiplex PCR, lists solely in-frame clones and lacks some. The sample has 140,000 to 150,000 clones, roughly 79% seen once. The chain employs TRBV28 and TRBJ2-7; the D gene is possibly TRBD1 (6 bases). The clonotype was recovered from a woman in her fifties or sixties with acute or convalescent COVID-19. Material for sequencing was peripheral blood. CDR3 sequence (DNA): TGTGCCAGCAGATTACAGGGTCCGGCCTACGAGCAGTACTTC. It codes for CASRLQGPAYEQYF.